Listed below are T cell receptor beta chains from one sample, sequenced in a study of blood T cell repertoires in COVID-19. Here immunoSEQ multiplex PCR was the method, and the copy in TCRdb shows in-frame clones only, minus some. This table has roughly 200,000 clones, about 81% appearing once. Sequences were obtained from peripheral blood. These receptor sequences come from a woman of 80 years or more with COVID-19, enrolled during active disease. Each CDR3 is given with its conserved first and last residue. The D gene is left open where the match is weak. Not all rows give a size; the values are once, few, many and, for expanded clones, a class.

- TRBJ2-7 once TRBV6-2/TRBV6-3 TGTGCCAGCAGTAACACCCGGGACACCCAGCAGTACTTC CASSNTRDTQQYF
TRBD1 TRBJ1-6 few TRBV27 TGTGCCAGCAGTAAGATGGTAGGGGGCGCTTCACCCCTCCACTTT CASSKMVGGASPLHF
- TRBJ2-7 - TRBV21-1 TGTGCCAGCACCCAGACCGGGACACCTAACGTACCCTCCTACGAGCAGTACTTC CASTQTGTPNVPSYEQYF
- TRBJ2-3 once TRBV21-1 TGTGCCAGCAGCAAAGTGGTGAGGCAGCGAAGATCATCTAGCACAGATACGCAGTATTTT CASSKVVRQRRSSSTDTQYF
TRBD1 TRBJ1-2 - TRBV24-1 TGTGCCACCAGTGATCCGGGACAGGGGTTCTATGGCTACACCTTC CATSDPGQGFYGYTF
- TRBJ2-2 few TRBV3-1/TRBV3-2 TGTGCCAGCAGCCAGGCCGGACTTGGATCTCCCGGGGAGCTGTTTTTT CASSQAGLGSPGELFF
- TRBJ2-2 - TRBV7-2 TGTGCCAGCAGCATCCAGGGTGTTCGGGACACCGGGGAGCTGTTTTTT CASSIQGVRDTGELFF
TRBD1 TRBJ2-1 - TRBV4-3 TGCGCCAGCAGCCAAGACGGGACAGGATACAATGAGCAGTTCTTC CASSQDGTGYNEQFF
TRBD2 TRBJ2-1 - TRBV28 TGTGCCAGCAGTTTAATGCTGGGGGCTAGCGGGGGGGCCGGTTATGAGCAGTTCTTC CASSLMLGASGGAGYEQFF
- TRBJ1-2 few TRBV7-3 TGTGCCAGCAGCCCCCGACAGGTTGCGGGCTACACCTTC CASSPRQVAGYTF
TRBD1 TRBJ1-1 - TRBV5-8 TGTGCCAGCAGCTTGTGGACAGGGCCCATGAACACTGAAGCTTTCTTT CASSLWTGPMNTEAFF
TRBD1 TRBJ1-1 - TRBV6-2/TRBV6-3 TGTGCCAGTAGTTACTCTCCCCTCGACAGGGGTAGATTCCGAAGGACTGAAGCTTTCTTT CASSYSPLDRGRFRRTEAFF
TRBD1 TRBJ2-1 few TRBV6-2/TRBV6-3 TGTGCCAGCAGTTCGGACAGGGTCCCCTACAATGAGCAGTTCTTC CASSSDRVPYNEQFF
TRBD1 TRBJ1-1 - TRBV4-2 TGTGCCAGCAGCCAAGCCCAGGACAGGGGGCACACTGAAGCTTTCTTT CASSQAQDRGHTEAFF
- TRBJ2-7 - TRBV3-1/TRBV3-2 TGTGCCAGCAGCAAGTTAGTAACCGAGCAGTACTTC CASSKLVTEQYF
- TRBJ2-3 - TRBV3-1/TRBV3-2 TGTGCCAGCAGCCAAGTTCGCGGGAGCACAGATACGCAGTATTTT CASSQVRGSTDTQYF
- TRBJ2-7 - TRBV2 TGTGCCAGCAGCCTCTCTACCTACGAGCAGTACTTC CASSLSTYEQYF
TRBD1 TRBJ1-1 - TRBV30 TGTGCCTGGAGTCCAGGGGGCACTGAAGCTTTCTTT CAWSPGGTEAFF
TRBD2 TRBJ2-1 once TRBV12-3/TRBV12-4 TGTGCCAGCAGTTTAGCGAAGCGGGAGGAGCAGTTCTTC CASSLAKREEQFF
TRBD2 TRBJ2-1 - TRBV6-5 TGTGCCAGCAGTTACCCGGGAGGGCGCAATGAGCAGTTCTTC CASSYPGGRNEQFF
- TRBJ2-5 - TRBV6-5 TGTGCCAGCAGTCCACCCGGGACTGAGACCCAGTACTTC CASSPPGTETQYF
TRBD2 TRBJ2-3 - TRBV29-1 TGCAGCGTTGAAGATCCAGCGGGAGGCGCAGATACGCAGTATTTT CSVEDPAGGADTQYF
- TRBJ2-5 - TRBV6-1 TGTGCCAGCAGTGAGGTTTGGGGGCTCGGCGAGACCCAGTACTTC CASSEVWGLGETQYF
TRBD2 TRBJ2-1 - TRBV2 TGTGCCAGCAGGGGGGGGGTCTACAATGAGCAGTTCTTC CASRGGVYNEQFF
- TRBJ2-1 - TRBV7-8 TGTGCCAGCAGCTTAGCGGAGAACTACAATGAGCAGTTCTTC CASSLAENYNEQFF
- TRBJ2-1 - TRBV4-1 TGCGCCAGCAGCCAAGACAGGGTGTCTGAGCAGTTCTTC CASSQDRVSEQFF
- TRBJ2-7 - TRBV10-3 TGTGCCATCAGCGTCTACTCCCGGGACATGGTAGGCAGGGAGCAGTACTTC CAISVYSRDMVGREQYF
- TRBJ1-1 once TRBV6-9 TGTGCCAGCAAAGGAGGCGGGAACACTGAAGCTTTCTTT CASKGGGNTEAFF
TRBD1 TRBJ2-7 - TRBV6-1 TGTGCCAGCAGTGAAGCTAGGGACAGCTACTCCTACGAGCAGTACTTC CASSEARDSYSYEQYF
TRBD1 TRBJ2-7 - TRBV24-1 TGTGCCACCAGTGATGGACAGGGGGTCTACGAGCAGTACTTC CATSDGQGVYEQYF
TRBD1 TRBJ2-1 - TRBV3-1/TRBV3-2 TGTGCCAGCAGCTATGGGACAGGGGGTACTTACAATGAGCAGTTCTTC CASSYGTGGTYNEQFF
TRBD1 TRBJ2-7 - TRBV28 TGTGCCAGCAAGACAGGGGCCTACGAGCAGTACTTC CASKTGAYEQYF
TRBD1 TRBJ1-1 once TRBV12-3/TRBV12-4 TGTGCCAGCAGCCTGACAGGGATCACTGAAGCTTTCTTT CASSLTGITEAFF